This section outlines one TCR beta chain sequence together with its context. TCRdb's table, derived via immunoSEQ multiplex PCR, lists solely in-frame clones and lacks some. In the table there are under 250,000 clones, roughly four fifths of which are singletons. Germline V gene lookup returns CDR1 SGHDN and CDR2 FVKESK. Trimming cost V 2 bases and J 8 bases, with 12 bases left between them. The CDR3 length is 14 residues. This record belongs to a study of blood T cell repertoires in COVID-19. At the level of the study: From T cells, B-cell-depleted T cells, or PBMCs came the material, which was cDNA or gDNA.

This chain uses TRBV14 with TRBJ1-4; D might be TRBD1 (6 bases). The clonotype comes from a woman aged 35 to 49 with acute or convalescent COVID-19. The sample consisted of peripheral blood. CDR3 protein: CASSQSTGSEKLFF. CDR3 in DNA: TGTGCCAGCAGCCAAAGTACAGGGTCGGAAAAACTGTTTTTT.